A selection of T cell receptor beta chains follows, all from one sample in a study of patients and donors after allogeneic stem cell transplantation. TCRdb called the RT-PCR reads again in MiXCR, with one record for every CDR3 protein. The sample holds around 23,000 distinct CDR3 sequences, around 28% seen once. Sequenced sample: blood, either unsorted or a sorted T cell fraction (not recorded which). These receptor sequences come from a human donor who was either an allogeneic HSCT recipient or a stem cell or donor lymphocyte infusion donor (not recorded which). It is not recorded whose cells these are; they may come from a transplant donor. CDR3s include the opening cysteine and the closing phenylalanine or tryptophan. A D gene is named only where the DNA matches it firmly. Clone size, where shown, is once, few, many, or a class for clones that have expanded.

abundance,v_gene,j_gene,d_gene,CDR3nt,CDR3aa
many,TRBV12-3/TRBV12-4,TRBJ1-1,-,TGTGCCAGCAGAGCCTTGGGGGCACAAGGCACTGAAGCTTTCTTT,CASRALGAQGTEAFF
once,TRBV9,TRBJ2-5,-,TGTGCCAGCAGCCCCGGGACACCGTGGGCCCAGTACTTC,CASSPGTPWAQYF
-,TRBV5-1,TRBJ1-1,TRBD1,TGCGCCAGCAGCTTCCGGACAGGGAGTTACACTGAAGCTTTCTTT,CASSFRTGSYTEAFF
few,TRBV5-1,TRBJ1-6,-,TGCGCCAGCAGCTTGGCACTGACAGGCAATTCACCCCTCCACTTT,CASSLALTGNSPLHF
-,TRBV5-1,TRBJ2-5,TRBD2,TGCGCCAGCAGCCCGCGGGTAGCGGGGGGTGAGACCCAGTACTTC,CASSPRVAGGETQYF
medium-sized,TRBV6-5,TRBJ1-2,TRBD1,TGTGCCAGCAGTTACGCCCCGACAGGGGGCTATGGCTACACCTTC,CASSYAPTGGYGYTF
-,TRBV12-3/TRBV12-4,TRBJ2-7,TRBD1,TGTGCCAGTCGGGGCAGGGGGACCTACGAGCAGTACTTC,CASRGRGTYEQYF
many,TRBV12-3/TRBV12-4,TRBJ1-5,-,TGTGCCAGCAGTTCCGACAGTCAGCCCCAGCATTTT,CASSSDSQPQHF
few,TRBV6-1,TRBJ2-2,-,TGTGCCAGCACGGTTTGGTCCTTTAACGGGGAGCTGTTTTTT,CASTVWSFNGELFF
-,TRBV28,TRBJ2-5,TRBD2,TGTGCCAGCAGTCCTAGCGGGGGGGCCATACAGACCCAGTACTTC,CASSPSGGAIQTQYF
few,TRBV7-2,TRBJ1-2,TRBD1,TGTGCCAGCAGCTTAGTGGGGACAGGGTATAATGGCTACACCTTC,CASSLVGTGYNGYTF
once,TRBV7-9,TRBJ2-2,TRBD1,TGTGCCAGCTTCGGGACAGGGGAGAAAGCGAACACCGGGGAGCTGTTTTTT,CASFGTGEKANTGELFF
-,TRBV2,TRBJ2-7,-,TGTGCCAGCAGTGAAACAAGGGATAAGTACTTC,CASSETRDKYF
-,TRBV5-1,TRBJ2-1,-,TGCGCCAGCAGCCCCCATTACAATGAGCAGTTCTTC,CASSPHYNEQFF
-,TRBV15,TRBJ2-1,-,TGTGCCACCAGCAAACAGAGATACAATGAGCAGTTCTTC,CATSKQRYNEQFF
many,TRBV5-1,TRBJ1-1,TRBD1,TGCGCCAGCAGCTTGATGACAGGGGACACTGAAGCTTTCTTT,CASSLMTGDTEAFF
medium-sized,TRBV20-1,TRBJ1-4,TRBD1,TGCAGTGCTAGACGTGACAGGGCATCGTGGATCCCTGAAAAACTGTTTTTT,CSARRDRASWIPEKLFF
few,TRBV15,TRBJ2-1,-,TGTGCCACCAGCAGAGATCTTGGAGAGGGGCAGTTCTTC,CATSRDLGEGQFF
-,TRBV7-2,TRBJ1-5,-,TGTGCCAGCAGCTTAACGTTTGGTAATCAGCCCCAGCATTTT,CASSLTFGNQPQHF
few,TRBV28,TRBJ2-3,-,TGTGCCAGCAGCCCTCCGAGGGGAGATACGCAGTATTTT,CASSPPRGDTQYF
-,TRBV6-6,TRBJ1-2,TRBD1,TGTGCCAGCAGTTACCCGGACAGGGGCGAAGGCTACACCTTC,CASSYPDRGEGYTF
-,TRBV9,TRBJ1-6,TRBD1,TGTGCCAGCAGAGGGACAGGGAACTCACCCCTCCACTTT,CASRGTGNSPLHF
-,TRBV28,TRBJ1-2,-,TGTGCCAGCAGTTTATATAGGACAGTTTATGGCTACACCTTC,CASSLYRTVYGYTF
once,TRBV6-5,TRBJ2-4,-,TGTGCCAGCAGTTACGCCGACATTCAGTACTTC,CASSYADIQYF
-,TRBV12-3/TRBV12-4,TRBJ2-5,-,TGTGCCAGCAGTTTCGGCCCGAGAGAGACCCAGTACTTC,CASSFGPRETQYF
-,TRBV7-2,TRBJ1-4,TRBD1,TGTGCCAGCAGCTTAGCAGGGACAGTAAATGAAAAACTGTTTTTT,CASSLAGTVNEKLFF
few,TRBV28,TRBJ2-3,-,TGTGCCAGCGGTAGGGGTACCCCTAGCACAGATACGCAGTATTTT,CASGRGTPSTDTQYF
few,TRBV27,TRBJ1-1,-,TGTGCCAGCAGTATACAGCGGGGGGGCACTGAAGCTTTCTTT,CASSIQRGGTEAFF
-,TRBV5-5,TRBJ1-4,TRBD1,TGTGCCAGCAGCTTCGGGACAGGTACAAATGAAAAACTGTTTTTT,CASSFGTGTNEKLFF
few,TRBV9,TRBJ1-1,-,TGTGCCAGCAGCGTACAGGGAGAGGGCGTCACTGAAGCTTTCTTT,CASSVQGEGVTEAFF
-,TRBV19,TRBJ1-2,-,TGTGCCAGTAGTATGAGCAGGGGTGGCGGCTACACCTTC,CASSMSRGGGYTF
-,TRBV20-1,TRBJ1-2,-,TGCAGTGCTAACAGGGACCCAAACTATGGCTACACCTTC,CSANRDPNYGYTF
few,TRBV5-1,TRBJ1-5,-,TGCGCCAGCAGCTTGGTTGGGCCCGAAGTTGCCAATCAGCCCCAGCATTTT,CASSLVGPEVANQPQHF
-,TRBV5-1,TRBJ1-1,-,TGCGCCAGCAGCTTGGGGGCCGTGAACACTGAAGCTTTCTTT,CASSLGAVNTEAFF
few,TRBV10-3,TRBJ1-2,-,TGTGCCATCAGTGAGGGTATTGGCCAGACTAACTATGGCTACACCTTC,CAISEGIGQTNYGYTF
-,TRBV3-1,TRBJ1-1,-,TGTGCCAGCAGCCAGGAAGGGTGGGCAACTCCTGAAGCTTTCTTT,CASSQEGWATPEAFF
-,TRBV7-2,TRBJ1-5,-,TGTGCCAGCAGCCCCTCGCGAAGCAATCAGGCCCAGCATTTT,CASSPSRSNQAQHF
-,TRBV5-5,TRBJ1-5,-,TGTGCCAGCAGCTTCGAATCCCGAAGTCAGCCCCAGCATTTT,CASSFESRSQPQHF
medium-sized,TRBV7-9,TRBJ2-1,TRBD1,TGTGCCAGCAGCTTAGCAACAGGGGCCAATGAGCAGTTCTTC,CASSLATGANEQFF
-,TRBV4-2,TRBJ2-7,TRBD2,TGTGCCAGCAGCCAAGAAGGGACTAGCGTCGAGCAGTACTTC,CASSQEGTSVEQYF
few,TRBV6-5,TRBJ2-5,-,TGTGCCAGCAGTTCTGGGGTCAGGGAGACCCAGTACTTC,CASSSGVRETQYF